This note documents a single T cell receptor (beta chain) sequence. Its target is unknown. This sample is part of a study of cytomegalovirus exposure and HLA in healthy donors. Study-level findings and limits: A later analysis showed TCR association rates differing by HLA locus, peaking at DRB1 and lowest at HLA-C.

The PCR contained 60 Vbeta and 13 Jbeta primers. Sequencing used immunoSEQ multiplex PCR; TCRdb keeps in-frame clones, though not all of them. In the table there are 65,000 to 90,000 clones, around 80% of which are singletons. Sequencing was done on a sample of PBMCs. The origin of this receptor is a young man in good health and CMV-seronegative.

The CDR3 DNA sequence: TGTGCCAGCAGCGCGACCCGACAGCATGGCTACACCTTC. Its translation: CASSATRQHGYTF. The rearrangement links TRBV27 to TRBJ1-2; maybe TRBD1 (5 bases). The CDR3 has 13 residues. V was shortened by 6 bases and J by 6 bases, with 14 bases between the two germline ends. Germline CDR1 is MNHEY and CDR2 is SMNVEV (reference sequence).